This T cell receptor (beta chain) appears in the sequencing data of a study of shared clonotypes between healthy human individuals (dated by TCRdb to about 2020). Regarding the complete study: A couple of women and a few men aged 18 to 49 years were included in the cohort. Leukapheresis yielded between about 0.85 and 10 billion PBMCs per donor. For each donor, three plates each were used for CD4 naive and CD4 memory, two plates were used for CD8 naive, and one plate was used for CD8 memory. To increase sequencing depth and limit assay-specific biases, TCR repertoire library preparation and sequencing were carried out by different laboratories using diverse techniques. To estimate repertoire size and how much clonotypes are shared between individuals, the study performed deep sequencing of blood TCR repertoires from about five healthy adults. The full study reports these points: Compared with non-shared clonotypes, the clonotypes found in all four sorted-subset donors had higher generation probabilities. Sampling was restricted to blood, and TCR repertoires in tissues likely differ from the TCR repertoires found in blood. Incomplete sequencing was indicated by rarefaction of sorted-subset datasets, despite the large sequencing depth. Larger estimated clonotype richness was generally found for naive subsets than for memory subsets. Based on pairwise subsampling, the degree of clonotype sharing among donors was expected to be affected by sequencing depth. When a handful of donors were compared, the shared fraction of clonotypes was roughly 5% for naive CD4, more than 3% for naive CD8, 2.3% for memory CD4, and 0.35% to 0.5% for memory CD8. The genetic and exposure-history diversity represented was limited by the small number of donors.

Donors were healthy HIV-negative adults with no recently reported acute infections or vaccinations. All donors were Caucasian adults living in Nashville, Tennessee, USA. CD8 memory samples consisted of magnetically selected CD45RO+ cells combined with CCR7-negative CD45RA+ effector memory (TemRA) cells. Blood was collected by leukapheresis, and PBMCs were isolated by Ficoll-Histopaque density gradient centrifugation and then cryopreserved in liquid nitrogen vapor phase. Analytical flow cytometry was used to check the purity and quantity of every magnetically sorted T cell population. Genomic DNA was isolated from every sorted fraction and measured by UV absorbance on a Nanodrop 2000c. Using the deep immunoSEQ assay, multiplex PCR amplified TCR CDR3 regions from genomic DNA. Genomic DNA extracted from each cell subset was distributed evenly over all wells of several immunoSEQ 96-well plates, and each plate served as one replicate. For sorted subsets, about 200 ng genomic DNA, equal to about 30,000 T cell genomes, was loaded into each replicate PCR. The purified libraries were quantified using a Qubit 3.0 fluorometer, sized with a Bioanalyzer 2100, and then quantified again using the KAPA Library Quantification kit. Every immunoSEQ 96-well plate was sequenced on a dedicated single-read 150-cycle Illumina NextSeq 550 flow cell. Per the authors' processing: Because only junctional sequences without quality scores were contained in the immunoSEQ output, filtering matching that applied to full-length reads could not be performed. Sequences were annotated with PyIR, a Python wrapper for IgBLAST v1.9, using IMGT germline references to assign V/J genes and CDR3. Reads with weak V/J assignments (E-value above 1e-6), missing CDR3, stop codons, out-of-frame junctions, or ambiguous translated residues were removed. A V3J clonotype was defined by an identical inferred V gene, J gene, and CDR3 amino acid sequence. Percentage overlap between repertoires was computed as shared unique clonotypes divided by the size of the smaller repertoire. Three approaches were used to assess repertoire richness: RTK rarefaction, the Chao1 estimator, and Recon v2.1 estimates of unobserved clonotypes. OLGA was used to compute generation probabilities for all TCRbeta clonotypes that the gDNA method yielded from a handful of donors. Entries here come from immuneACCESS through TCRdb and include only in-frame sequences with V and J called. Some clones fail to appear in such tables; in the studies checked, an unresolved V gene covers under half of the shortfall, and the cause of the remainder is unknown. That table is the source of V, J and clone size, and D and trimming were worked out from the DNA. Counted in this sample were roughly 76,000 clones; about 61% of them appeared once. In total, the top ten clones hold just over 50% of the sample.

Reading the germline V gene gives CDR1 SGDLS and CDR2 YYNGEE. CDR3 length: 14 amino acids, cysteine to phenylalanine. The DNA shown is the 42-base CDR3, in frame from base 1. V is trimmed back by 4 bases and J by 5 bases, and the junction contains 5 bases that no gene match accounts for. Note on this clone: The antigen it binds to is not known. The sample holds no much larger clone one base away, and base qualities are not on file.

The TCR comes from a man between 25 and 39 years old in good health. The chain couples TRBV9 to TRBJ2-1; the junction holds 8 bases that match TRBD2. The sample taken for sequencing was memory CD8+ T cells sorted from blood. The label giving this sample's cell subset or site can be read as: CD45RO+ cells pooled with CCR7-negative TemRA cells. The CDR3 sequence is CASSSGTSHNEQFF. The sequence in DNA is TGTGCCAGCAGCTCCGGGACTAGTCACAATGAGCAGTTCTTC.